This TCR beta chain was recovered during a study of T cell repertoires in cytomegalovirus infection. This clonotype was counted ten times or more. What it binds is not known. Via MiXCR, TCRdb re-called the reads, giving one row per CDR3 protein. The sample carries roughly 920,000 distinct CDR3 sequences, less than 40% recorded once. CDR1 and CDR2 from the germline V gene are MNHEY and SVGAGI. V was clipped by 0 bases and J by 3 bases, with 6 bases between them. The CDR3 has 14 residues. Specimen: cultured CD8+ T cells from PBMCs, collected from culture after CMV antigen stimulation. The source of this sequence is a human donor in good health (CMV status not recorded). Some clones in this sample may be carry-over from other donors' samples. The rearrangement links TRBV6-5 to TRBJ1-5; D remains unclear. Here the CDR3 reads CASSYSQYNQPQHF. The CDR3 bases are TGTGCCAGCAGTTACTCCCAGTACAATCAGCCCCAGCATTTT.